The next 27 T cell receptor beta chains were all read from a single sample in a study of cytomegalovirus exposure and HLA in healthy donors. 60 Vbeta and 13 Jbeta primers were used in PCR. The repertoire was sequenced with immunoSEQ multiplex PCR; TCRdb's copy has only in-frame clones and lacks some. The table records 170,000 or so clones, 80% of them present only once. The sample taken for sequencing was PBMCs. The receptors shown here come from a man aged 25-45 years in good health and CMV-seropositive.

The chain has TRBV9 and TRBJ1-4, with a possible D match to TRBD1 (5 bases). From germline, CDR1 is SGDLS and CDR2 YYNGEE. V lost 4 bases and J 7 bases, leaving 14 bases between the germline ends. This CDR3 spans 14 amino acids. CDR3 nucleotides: TGTGCCAGCAGCCTCAACGGGGGATTTGAAAAACTGTTTTTT. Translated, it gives CASSLNGGFEKLFF.

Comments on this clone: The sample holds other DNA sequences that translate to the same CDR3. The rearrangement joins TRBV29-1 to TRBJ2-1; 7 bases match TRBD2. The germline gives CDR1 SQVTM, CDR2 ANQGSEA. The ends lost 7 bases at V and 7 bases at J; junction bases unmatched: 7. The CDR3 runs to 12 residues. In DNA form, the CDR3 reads TGCAGCGCCTCTAGCGGAAGTAATGAGCAGTTCTTC. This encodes CSASSGSNEQFF.

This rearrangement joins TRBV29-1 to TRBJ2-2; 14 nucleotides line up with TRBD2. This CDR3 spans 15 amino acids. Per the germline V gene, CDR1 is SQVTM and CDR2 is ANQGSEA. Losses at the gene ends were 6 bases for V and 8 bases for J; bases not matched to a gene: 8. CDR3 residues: CSVEPGLAGVGELFF. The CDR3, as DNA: TGCAGCGTGGAGCCGGGACTAGCGGGAGTGGGGGAGCTGTTTTTT.

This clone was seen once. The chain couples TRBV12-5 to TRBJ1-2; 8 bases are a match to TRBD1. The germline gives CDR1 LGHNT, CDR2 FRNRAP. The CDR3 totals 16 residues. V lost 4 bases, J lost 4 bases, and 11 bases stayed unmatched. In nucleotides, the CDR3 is TGTGCTAGTGGTTGGAACGACAGGGGAAGGTCCTATGGCTACACCTTC. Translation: CASGWNDRGRSYGYTF.

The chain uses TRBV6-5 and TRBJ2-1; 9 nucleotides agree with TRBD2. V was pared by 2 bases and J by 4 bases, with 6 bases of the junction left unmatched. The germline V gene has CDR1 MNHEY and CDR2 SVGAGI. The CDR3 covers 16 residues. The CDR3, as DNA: TGTGCCAGCAGTTACGTCTGGCGGGAGGGGTACAATGAGCAGTTCTTC. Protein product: CASSYVWREGYNEQFF.

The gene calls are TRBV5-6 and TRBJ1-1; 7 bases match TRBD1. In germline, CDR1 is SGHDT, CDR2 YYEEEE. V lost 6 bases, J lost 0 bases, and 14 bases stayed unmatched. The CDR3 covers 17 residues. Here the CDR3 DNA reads TGTGCCAGCACCCTAGGGACAGCAATCTCCATGAACACTGAAGCTTTCTTT. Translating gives CASTLGTAISMNTEAFF. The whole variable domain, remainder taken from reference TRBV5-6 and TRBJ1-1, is DAGVTQSPTHLIKTRGQQVTLRCSPKSGHDTVSWYQQALGQGPQFIFQYYEEEERQRGNFPDRFSGHQFPNYSSELNVNALLLGDSALYLCASTLGTAISMNTEAFFGQGTRLTVV.

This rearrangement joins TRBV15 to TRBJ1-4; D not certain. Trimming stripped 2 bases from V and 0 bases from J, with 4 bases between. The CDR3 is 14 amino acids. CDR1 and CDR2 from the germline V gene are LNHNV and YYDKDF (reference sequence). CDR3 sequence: CATSRPATNEKLFF. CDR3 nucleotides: TGTGCCACCAGCAGACCAGCAACTAATGAAAAACTGTTTTTT.

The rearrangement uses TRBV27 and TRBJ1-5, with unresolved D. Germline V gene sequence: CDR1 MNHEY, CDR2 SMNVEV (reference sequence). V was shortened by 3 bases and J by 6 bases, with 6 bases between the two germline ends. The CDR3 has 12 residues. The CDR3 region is CASSFNGQPQHF. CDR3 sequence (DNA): TGTGCCAGCAGTTTCAACGGTCAGCCCCAGCATTTT.

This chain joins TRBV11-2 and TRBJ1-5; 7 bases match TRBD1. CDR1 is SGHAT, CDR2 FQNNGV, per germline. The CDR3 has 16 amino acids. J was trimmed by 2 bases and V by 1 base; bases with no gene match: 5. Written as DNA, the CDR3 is TGTGCCAGCAGCTTAGGAACCGGGACAGGCAATCAGCCCCAGCATTTT. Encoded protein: CASSLGTGTGNQPQHF.

The CDR3 sequence: CASRTGQVNHEQYF. CDR3 DNA: TGTGCCAGCAGAACCGGACAGGTTAATCACGAGCAGTACTTC. The chain links TRBV6-5 to TRBJ2-7; TRBD1 aligns across 7 bases. Germline V gives CDR1 MNHEY, CDR2 SVGAGI. J lost 5 bases, V lost 6 bases, and 10 bases had no gene match. This CDR3 is 14 amino acids long.

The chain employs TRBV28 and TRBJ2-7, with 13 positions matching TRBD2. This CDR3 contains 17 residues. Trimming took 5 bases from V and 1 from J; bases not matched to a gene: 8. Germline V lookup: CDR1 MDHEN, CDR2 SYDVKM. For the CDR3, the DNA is TGTGCCAGCAGTCTTACGGGACTAGCGGGGTCTTCCTACGAGCAGTACTTC. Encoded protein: CASSLTGLAGSSYEQYF.

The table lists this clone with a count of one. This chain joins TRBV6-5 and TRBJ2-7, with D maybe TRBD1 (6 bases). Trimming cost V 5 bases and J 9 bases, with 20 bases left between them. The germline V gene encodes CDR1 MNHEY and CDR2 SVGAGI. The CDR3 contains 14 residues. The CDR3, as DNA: TGTGCCAGCAGTCGAACCAGGGGCCTGGTCGTGCAGTACTTC. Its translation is CASSRTRGLVVQYF.

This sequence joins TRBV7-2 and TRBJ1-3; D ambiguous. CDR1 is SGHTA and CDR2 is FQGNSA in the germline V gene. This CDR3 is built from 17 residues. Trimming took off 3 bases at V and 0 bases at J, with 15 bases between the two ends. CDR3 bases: TGTGCCAGCAGCTTCCTCCTTGGCGGGCCCTCTGGAAACACCATATATTTT. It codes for CASSFLLGGPSGNTIYF.

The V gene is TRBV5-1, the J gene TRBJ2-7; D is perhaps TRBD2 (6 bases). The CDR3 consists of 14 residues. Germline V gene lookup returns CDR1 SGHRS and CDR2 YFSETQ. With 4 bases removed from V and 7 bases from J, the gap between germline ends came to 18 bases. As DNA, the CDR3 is TGCGCCAGCAGCCGGATCCGGGACTCGGGGGAGCAGTACTTC. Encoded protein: CASSRIRDSGEQYF.

The CDR3 nucleotides read TGTGCCAGCAGCCTACTTAGGACTAGCGGGGAGGGCAATGAGCAGTTCTTC. The encoded protein is CASSLLRTSGEGNEQFF. The V and J genes are TRBV7-9 and TRBJ2-1; 12 nucleotides agree with TRBD2. The V gene end was trimmed by 5 bases and the J gene end by 6 bases; junction bases not matched to a gene: 11. The germline CDR1 and CDR2 sequences are SEHNR and FQNEAQ (reference sequence). The CDR3 is made up of 17 amino acids.

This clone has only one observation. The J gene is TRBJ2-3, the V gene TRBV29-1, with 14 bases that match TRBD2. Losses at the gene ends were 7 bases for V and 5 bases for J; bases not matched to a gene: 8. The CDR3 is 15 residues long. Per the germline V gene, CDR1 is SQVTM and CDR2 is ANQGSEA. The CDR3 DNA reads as TGCAGCGCCGGGACTAGCGGGGGCCTGGGAGATACGCAGTATTTT. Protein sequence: CSAGTSGGLGDTQYF.

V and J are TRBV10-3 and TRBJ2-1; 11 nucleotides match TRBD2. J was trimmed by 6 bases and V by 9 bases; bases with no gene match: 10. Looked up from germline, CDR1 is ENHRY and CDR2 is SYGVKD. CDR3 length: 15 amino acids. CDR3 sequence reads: CAISSLAGGTNEQFF. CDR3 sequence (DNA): TGTGCCATAAGTTCTCTAGCGGGGGGCACCAATGAGCAGTTCTTC.

The CDR3 here is CASSLWAGRQNTEAFF. CDR3 DNA: TGTGCCAGCAGTTTATGGGCAGGGAGGCAGAACACTGAAGCTTTCTTT. V usage is TRBV27 and J usage is TRBJ1-1; the D gene is possibly TRBD1 (5 bases). V was trimmed by 1 base and J by 1 base, leaving 13 bases between them. Germline lookup yields CDR1 MNHEY and CDR2 SMNVEV (reference sequence). The CDR3 is made up of 16 amino acids.

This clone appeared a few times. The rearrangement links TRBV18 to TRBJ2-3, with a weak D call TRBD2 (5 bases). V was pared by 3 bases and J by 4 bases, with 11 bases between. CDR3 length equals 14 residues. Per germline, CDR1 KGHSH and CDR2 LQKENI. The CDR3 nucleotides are TGTGCCAGCTCACCTCGGCTAGCTGCAGATACGCAGTATTTT. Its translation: CASSPRLAADTQYF.

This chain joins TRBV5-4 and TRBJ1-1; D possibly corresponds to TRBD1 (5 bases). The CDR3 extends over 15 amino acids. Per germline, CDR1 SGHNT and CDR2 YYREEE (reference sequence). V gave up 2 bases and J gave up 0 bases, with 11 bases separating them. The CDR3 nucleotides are TGTGCCAGCAGCTTCAGGGCGGGAATGAACACTGAAGCTTTCTTT. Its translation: CASSFRAGMNTEAFF.

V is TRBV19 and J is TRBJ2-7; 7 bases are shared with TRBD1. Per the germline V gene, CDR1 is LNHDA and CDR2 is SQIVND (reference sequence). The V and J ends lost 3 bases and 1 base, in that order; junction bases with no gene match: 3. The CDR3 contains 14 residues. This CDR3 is CASSIEGASYEQYF. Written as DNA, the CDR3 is TGTGCCAGTAGTATTGAGGGGGCTTCCTACGAGCAGTACTTC.

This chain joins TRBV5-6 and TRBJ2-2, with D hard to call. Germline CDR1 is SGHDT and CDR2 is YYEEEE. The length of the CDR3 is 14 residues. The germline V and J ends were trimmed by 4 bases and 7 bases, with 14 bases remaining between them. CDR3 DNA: TGTGCCAGCAGCCTCGGGTATACGGGCGGGGAGCTGTTTTTT. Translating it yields CASSLGYTGGELFF.

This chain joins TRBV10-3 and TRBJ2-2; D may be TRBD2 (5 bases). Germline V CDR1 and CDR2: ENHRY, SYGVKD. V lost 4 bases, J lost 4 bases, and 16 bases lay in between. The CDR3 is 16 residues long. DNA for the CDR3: TGTGCCATCAGTGCGTCCGGACTGGAACCCACCGGGGAGCTGTTTTTT. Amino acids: CAISASGLEPTGELFF.

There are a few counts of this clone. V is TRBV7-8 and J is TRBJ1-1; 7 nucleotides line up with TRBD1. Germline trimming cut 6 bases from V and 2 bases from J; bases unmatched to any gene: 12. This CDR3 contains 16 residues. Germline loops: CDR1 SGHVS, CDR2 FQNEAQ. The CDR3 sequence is CASRYRPGQKNTEAFF. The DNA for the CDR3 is TGTGCCAGCAGATACCGCCCGGGACAGAAAAACACTGAAGCTTTCTTT.

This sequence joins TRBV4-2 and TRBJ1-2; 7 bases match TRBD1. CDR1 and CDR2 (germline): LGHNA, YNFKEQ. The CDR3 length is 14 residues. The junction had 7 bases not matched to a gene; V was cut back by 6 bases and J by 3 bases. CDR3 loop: CASRLGTVDYGYTF. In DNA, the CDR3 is TGTGCCAGCAGGCTCGGGACAGTTGACTATGGCTACACCTTC.

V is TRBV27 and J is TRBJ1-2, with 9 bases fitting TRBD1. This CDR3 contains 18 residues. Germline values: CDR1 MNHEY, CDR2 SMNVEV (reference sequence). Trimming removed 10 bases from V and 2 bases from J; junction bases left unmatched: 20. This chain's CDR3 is CATSQLPGQGTTNYGYTF. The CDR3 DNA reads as TGTGCCACTTCTCAACTTCCGGGACAGGGCACGACCAACTATGGCTACACCTTC.

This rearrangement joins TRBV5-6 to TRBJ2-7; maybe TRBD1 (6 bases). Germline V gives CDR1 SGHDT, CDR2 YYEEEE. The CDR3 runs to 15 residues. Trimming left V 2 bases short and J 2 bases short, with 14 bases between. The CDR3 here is CASSFPTGDPYEQYF. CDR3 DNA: TGTGCCAGCAGCTTTCCGACAGGAGACCCCTACGAGCAGTACTTC.